The next 11 T cell receptor beta chains were all read from a single sample in a study of OX40 agonist ivuxolimab in advanced cancers. The protocol was immunoSEQ multiplex PCR, while the TCRdb copy is restricted to in-frame clones and leaves out a portion. The profile shows 80,000 or so clones, 85% to 95% of them singletons. Specimen: CD4+ or CD8+ T cells sorted from blood, collected in a trial of the OX40 agonist ivuxolimab. All receptors come from an adult with an advanced solid tumor such as melanoma, head and neck, liver or kidney cancer.

The chain joins TRBV13 to TRBJ2-7; TRBD2 matches at 7 bases. V shed 5 bases, J shed 9 bases, and the junction held 7 bases outside the gene matches. Germline V lookup: CDR1 PRHDT, CDR2 FYEKMQ (reference sequence). CDR3 size: 12 residues. CDR3 in amino acids: CASSPSTGGQYF. The CDR3 nucleotides are TGTGCCAGCAGCCCGTCCACGGGAGGGCAGTACTTC. The variable domain in full, completed from reference TRBV13 and TRBJ2-7, reads AAGVIQSPRHLIKEKRETATLKCYPIPRHDTVYWYQQGPGQDPQFLISFYEKMQSDKGSIPDRFSAQQFSDYHSELNMSSLELGDSALYFCASSPSTGGQYFGPGTRLTVT.

The rearrangement links TRBV30 to TRBJ1-1, with D unresolved. CDR3 length equals 12 residues. Per the germline V gene, CDR1 is GTSNPN and CDR2 is SVGIG (reference sequence). Trimming cost V 3 bases and J 4 bases, with 9 bases left between them. The DNA of the CDR3 is TGTGCCTGGAGGCCCGAAAGCACTGAAGCTTTCTTT. Translated: CAWRPESTEAFF.

This clone has a handful of counts. The rearrangement uses TRBV15 and TRBJ1-2, with a possible D match to TRBD1 (5 bases). The CDR3 runs to 14 residues. Germline V gene data show CDR1 as LNHNV and CDR2 as YYDKDF (reference sequence). Trimming took off 1 base at V and 6 bases at J, with 12 bases between the two ends. CDR3 nucleotide sequence: TGTGCCACCAGCAGAGCTGGGACTGACGATGGCTACACCTTC. Amino acids: CATSRAGTDDGYTF.

This chain uses TRBV11-2 with TRBJ2-3; TRBD2 might be the D (6 bases). Trimming cost V 5 bases and J 0 bases, with 12 bases left between them. Germline values: CDR1 SGHAT, CDR2 FQNNGV. The CDR3 length is 15 residues. The CDR3 here is CASSPESGSTDTQYF. The CDR3 nucleotides are TGTGCCAGCAGCCCGGAGAGCGGGAGCACAGATACGCAGTATTTT.

The chain has TRBV5-5 and TRBJ2-7, with 10 positions matching TRBD1. The V and J ends lost 5 bases and 5 bases, in that order; junction bases with no gene match: 13. In germline, CDR1 is SGHKS, CDR2 YYEKEE (reference sequence). The CDR3 contains 16 residues. As DNA, the CDR3 is TGTGCCAGCAGTACACTACTGGGACAGGGGAGCCACGAGCAGTACTTC. Translated: CASSTLLGQGSHEQYF.

This clone has just one count. The chain combines TRBV27 with TRBJ2-7; either TRBD1 or TRBD2 may fit D (5 bases each). Germline loops: CDR1 MNHEY, CDR2 SMNVEV (reference sequence). The CDR3 is 16 residues long. Trimming took off 0 bases at V and 1 base at J, with 13 bases between the two ends. Written as DNA, the CDR3 is TGTGCCAGCAGTTTATCGTTAGGGGAGTTGTCCTACGAGCAGTACTTC. Its translation is CASSLSLGELSYEQYF.

V is TRBV7-8 and J is TRBJ2-7; possibly TRBD1 for D (6 bases). Germline V gene lookup returns CDR1 SGHVS and CDR2 FQNEAQ. The CDR3 spans 15 residues. Trimming removed 5 bases from V and 5 bases from J, with 19 bases in between. The CDR3 loop is CASSRPLDSSNEQYF. The CDR3 region has the DNA TGTGCCAGCAGCCGACCACTGGACAGCTCGAACGAGCAGTACTTC.

V and J are TRBV27 and TRBJ2-1, with a possible D match to TRBD1 (6 bases). The length of the CDR3 is 16 residues. V was clipped by 4 bases and J by 7 bases, with 20 bases between them. Germline lookup yields CDR1 MNHEY and CDR2 SMNVEV (reference sequence). The CDR3 sequence: CASSSYGTQIGNEQFF. CDR3 DNA: TGTGCCAGCAGTTCGTACGGGACACAGATCGGGAATGAGCAGTTCTTC.

The V gene is TRBV7-9, the J gene TRBJ2-2, with TRBD1 matching over 9 bases. CDR1 is SEHNR, CDR2 FQNEAQ, per germline (reference sequence). The trim removed 4 bases at V and 4 bases at J, leaving 7 bases unmatched. The CDR3 loop spans 16 amino acids. CDR3 loop: CASSSWTGAGTGELFF. The CDR3 DNA reads TGTGCCAGCAGCTCCTGGACAGGGGCTGGCACCGGGGAGCTGTTTTTT.

This clone was seen a handful of times. The sample holds other DNA sequences that translate to the same CDR3. The rearrangement uses TRBV9 and TRBJ1-1, with D uncertain. The CDR3 is 12 amino acids. The germline V gene has CDR1 SGDLS and CDR2 YYNGEE. Trimming shortened V by 2 bases and J by 4 bases, and 6 bases separated the two germline ends. CDR3 DNA sequence: TGTGCCAGCAGCGTCGCGGGCACTGAAGCTTTCTTT. Translation: CASSVAGTEAFF.

The CDR3 spells CSVAGGTASYEQYF. The CDR3 DNA follows: TGCAGCGTTGCAGGCGGGACGGCCTCCTACGAGCAGTACTTC. The chain recombines TRBV29-1 with TRBJ2-7; D is perhaps TRBD2 (6 bases). CDR1 is SQVTM, CDR2 ANQGSEA, per germline. V lost 4 bases and J 0 bases, leaving 13 bases between the germline ends. The CDR3 consists of 14 residues.